This is a list of T cell receptor beta chains from one sample in a study of identical twins' blood T cells. TCRdb redid the calling of the 5' RACE reads with MiXCR, one entry per CDR3 protein. Seen here are 300,000 to 450,000 distinct CDR3 sequences, 25% to 35% observed once, and the top ten hold roughly 5.5%. Source material: PBMCs. These receptors originate from a woman aged 18 to 50 in good health. Each CDR3 is given with its conserved first and last residue. The order of the fields is clone size, D gene, J gene, V gene, CDR3 protein, CDR3 DNA. A D gene is named only where the DNA matches it firmly. Clone size is stated in some rows and not others, as once, few, many or a class when expanded.

-	-	TRBJ2-3	TRBV20-1	CSARNFGDTDTQYF	TGCAGTGCTAGGAATTTTGGGGACACAGATACGCAGTATTTT
-	-	TRBJ2-2	TRBV20-1	CSATGQTGELFF	TGCAGTGCCACCGGACAGACCGGGGAGCTGTTTTTT
few	-	TRBJ2-1	TRBV10-3	CAIDPGRGDNEQFF	TGTGCCATAGATCCGGGCAGGGGCGACAATGAGCAGTTCTTC
few	-	TRBJ1-1	TRBV10-3	CASQGEYGTEAFF	TGTGCCTCACAGGGTGAGTATGGCACTGAAGCTTTCTTT
-	-	TRBJ2-1	TRBV9	CASSVTYTEQFF	TGTGCCAGCAGCGTCACATACACTGAGCAGTTCTTC
-	-	TRBJ1-1	TRBV7-9	CASSLTGARVEAFF	TGTGCCAGCAGCCTCACGGGCGCGAGGGTTGAAGCTTTCTTT
-	TRBD2	TRBJ2-1	TRBV16	CASSQSRGGHEQFF	TGTGCCAGCAGCCAATCCCGGGGGGGCCATGAGCAGTTCTTC
few	-	TRBJ2-4	TRBV6-2/TRBV6-3	CASSYPIQTPAKNIQYF	TGTGCCAGCAGTTACCCGATACAAACACCAGCCAAAAACATTCAGTACTTC
-	-	TRBJ1-1	TRBV5-1	CASSVDGPWTEAFF	TGCGCCAGCAGCGTAGACGGTCCGTGGACTGAAGCTTTCTTT
-	TRBD1	TRBJ1-6	TRBV4-1	CASSSGQGGSPLHF	TGCGCCAGCAGCTCAGGACAGGGTGGTTCACCCCTCCACTTT